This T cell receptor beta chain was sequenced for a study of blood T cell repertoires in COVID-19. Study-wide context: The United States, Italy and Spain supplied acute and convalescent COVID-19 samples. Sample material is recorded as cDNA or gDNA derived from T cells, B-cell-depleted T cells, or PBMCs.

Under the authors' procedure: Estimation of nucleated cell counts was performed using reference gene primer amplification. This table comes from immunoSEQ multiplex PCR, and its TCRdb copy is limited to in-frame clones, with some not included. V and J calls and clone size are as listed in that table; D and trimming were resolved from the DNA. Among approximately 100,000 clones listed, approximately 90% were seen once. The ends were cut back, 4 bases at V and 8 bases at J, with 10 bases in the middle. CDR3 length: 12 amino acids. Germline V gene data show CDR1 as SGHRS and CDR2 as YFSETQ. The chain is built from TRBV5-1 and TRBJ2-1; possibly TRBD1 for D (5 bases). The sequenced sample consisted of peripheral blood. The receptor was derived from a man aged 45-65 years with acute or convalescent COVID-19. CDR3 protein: CASSKQGHEQFF. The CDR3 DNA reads TGCGCCAGCAGCAAGCAGGGTCATGAGCAGTTCTTC.